Shown below are 17 T cell receptor beta chains from a single sample sequenced in a study of identical twins (dated by TCRdb to the mid-2010s). The library came from 5' RACE. These reads were obtained on an Illumina HiSeq 2000. In-frame beta chains were kept once TCRdb had trimmed the public reads at Q25 with fastp and called clones with MiXCR. All rows with the same CDR3 protein become a single entry with the most common DNA and genes. The sample table contains about 660,000 distinct CDR3 sequences; only one count was recorded for 8.5% to 9.5% of them. 0.98% of the sample is in the top ten clones. These data are also associated with another study on yellow fever vaccine responses in identical twins.

Sequencing was carried out using PBMCs. Every receptor here comes from a woman aged 18 to 35 in good health.

This clonotype was seen only a few times. V usage is TRBV6-2 or TRBV6-3 and J usage is TRBJ2-5, with TRBD1 matching over 7 bases. The J segment lost 0 bases and the V segment lost 0 bases, leaving 7 bases of the junction unmatched. Germline V CDR1 and CDR2: MNHEY, SVGEGT. The CDR3 is 17 amino acids. CDR3 sequence reads: CASSYSPGQSYQETQYF. CDR3 coding DNA: TGTGCCAGCAGTTACTCCCCGGGACAGAGCTACCAAGAGACCCAGTACTTC.

This clonotype was observed a few times. The genes are TRBV6-2 or TRBV6-3 and TRBJ2-5; D might be TRBD1 or TRBD2, each matching 5 bases. The V end was cut by 4 bases, the J end by 5 bases, with 8 bases between. Germline V lookup: CDR1 MNHEY, CDR2 SVGEGT. There are 12 residues in the CDR3. CDR3 bases: TGTGCCAGCAGTTGGTGGGGGGAGACCCAGTACTTC. It codes for CASSWWGETQYF.

This clonotype was counted at least ten times. V gene TRBV7-6 combines with J gene TRBJ2-7, with D perhaps TRBD2 (6 bases). CDR1 and CDR2 from the germline V gene are SGHVS and FNYEAQ. This CDR3 region has 15 residues. V lost 5 bases to trimming and J lost 7 bases, with 21 bases between them. The DNA for the CDR3 is TGTGCCAGCAGCGCCTCCGGGACTTTAATGGAGGAGCAGTACTTC. It specifies CASSASGTLMEEQYF.

This rearrangement joins TRBV7-9 to TRBJ2-5; a possible D gene is TRBD1 (5 bases). Trimming pared 5 bases from V and 7 bases from J, leaving 17 bases between. Germline CDR1 SEHNR, CDR2 FQNEAQ (reference sequence). This CDR3 has 14 residues. The CDR3 loop reads CASSPLYGQGTQYF. The CDR3 DNA reads as TGTGCCAGCAGCCCCTTGTACGGCCAGGGGACCCAGTACTTC.

The V call is TRBV6-5, the J call TRBJ2-3, with 8 positions matching TRBD2. Germline values: CDR1 MNHEY, CDR2 SVGAGI. The CDR3 contains 15 residues. V shed 4 bases and J 2 bases; nucleotides not matched to a gene: 5. CDR3 protein: CASSWTSPTTDTQYF. For the CDR3, the DNA is TGTGCCAGCAGTTGGACTAGCCCGACCACAGATACGCAGTATTTT.

This clonotype was detected a few times. This rearrangement joins TRBV7-2 to TRBJ2-5; 7 nucleotides match TRBD2. The V segment lost 3 bases and the J segment 2 bases; nucleotides outside the gene matches: 3. CDR3 length: 14 amino acids. Germline V lookup: CDR1 SGHTA, CDR2 FQGNSA. The CDR3 DNA reads TGTGCCAGCAGCTTCCAAGCGGGGCAAGAGACCCAGTACTTC. Amino acids: CASSFQAGQETQYF.

This clonotype was observed many times. This chain uses TRBV7-2 with TRBJ2-1; TRBD1 matches at 8 bases. CDR1 SGHTA and CDR2 FQGNSA come from the germline V gene. There are 15 residues in the CDR3. Unmatched junction bases numbered 6, after V lost 1 base and J lost 7 bases. DNA for the CDR3: TGTGCCAGCAGCTTAGGGACAGGGACCCAGAATGAGCAGTTCTTC. Amino acid sequence: CASSLGTGTQNEQFF. The entire variable domain, with the rest obtained from reference TRBV7-2 and TRBJ2-1, is as follows: GAGVSQSPSNKVTEKGKDVELRCDPISGHTALYWYRQSLGQGLEFLIYFQGNSAPDKSGLPSDRFSAERTGGSVSTLTIQRTQQEDSAVYLCASSLGTGTQNEQFFGPGTRLTVL.

This clonotype was seen more than once but under ten times. One end of the junction varies from germline; a read error may be responsible. J is TRBJ2-5 and V is TRBV7-7; TRBD1 might be the D (7 bases). The length of the CDR3 is 17 residues. Germline CDR1 is SSHAT and CDR2 is FNYEAQ (reference sequence). The CDR3 nucleotides are TGTGCTAGCAGCCCCCAAGGGGGCAGGGGGGCGAAAGAGACCCAGTACTTC. Its translation: CASSPQGGRGAKETQYF.

This clonotype was picked up many times. This chain links TRBV9 with TRBJ2-7; D ambiguous. The CDR3 has 14 amino acids. The V and J ends lost 0 bases and 0 bases respectively, with 7 bases between them. From germline, CDR1 is SGDLS and CDR2 YYNGEE. The CDR3 DNA sequence: TGTGCCAGCAGCGTAGGTCGGAGCTCCTACGAGCAGTACTTC. Its protein is CASSVGRSSYEQYF.

This clonotype has just a few counts. J is TRBJ2-5 and V is TRBV27; D gene uncertain. CDR3 length: 13 residues. Germline CDR1 MNHEY, CDR2 SMNVEV (reference sequence). With 4 bases removed from V and 5 bases from J, the gap between germline ends came to 11 bases. This CDR3 reads CASSSYRQETQYF. As DNA, the CDR3 is TGTGCCAGCAGTTCTTATCGGCAGGAGACCCAGTACTTC.

The V and J genes are TRBV6-2 or TRBV6-3 and TRBJ2-7; no reliable D call. Trimming removed 0 bases at V and 7 bases at J, with 13 bases between. CDR3 length equals 14 residues. CDR1 is MNHEY, CDR2 SVGEGT, per germline. CDR3 DNA: TGTGCCAGCAGTTACTCGACTCTAGGGCGGGAGCAGTACTTC. Translated: CASSYSTLGREQYF.

V usage is TRBV11-1 and J usage is TRBJ2-7; 11 bases are shared with TRBD2. The V segment lost 3 bases and the J segment 2 bases; nucleotides outside the gene matches: 12. Per germline, CDR1 SGHAT and CDR2 FQDESV (reference sequence). CDR3 length: 18 residues. CDR3 sequence: CASSFLLAGGPRAYEQYF. The CDR3 DNA sequence: TGTGCCAGCAGCTTTCTGCTAGCGGGAGGACCCCGGGCCTACGAGCAGTACTTC.

The chain couples TRBV28 to TRBJ1-2; 7 nucleotides align to TRBD1. V gave up 8 bases and J gave up 6 bases; unmatched junction bases: 9. CDR1 is MDHEN and CDR2 is SYDVKM in the germline V gene. CDR3 size: 13 residues. The CDR3 DNA is TGTGCCAGCGTCGAACAGGGGTCGGATGGCTACACCTTC. Its protein is CASVEQGSDGYTF.

This sequence joins TRBV5-6 and TRBJ2-3; D unresolved. Germline V gene sequence: CDR1 SGHDT, CDR2 YYEEEE. Trimming cost V 4 bases and J 2 bases, with 11 bases left between them. The CDR3 runs 14 residues. The CDR3 DNA sequence: TGTGCCAGCAGCCGCGGACGGAACACAGATACGCAGTATTTT. Its translation: CASSRGRNTDTQYF.

For the CDR3, the DNA is TGTGCCTCGAAGGGGGGCTATGGCTACACCTTC. Translating gives CASKGGYGYTF. V and J are TRBV19 and TRBJ1-2, with TRBD1 as a possible D gene (6 bases). Germline loops: CDR1 LNHDA, CDR2 SQIVND (reference sequence). This CDR3 is 11 amino acids long. V dropped 11 bases and J dropped 4 bases, with 11 bases sitting between them.

The rearrangement links TRBV5-1 to TRBJ2-1; 9 nucleotides agree with TRBD2. The CDR3 sequence is 15 residues long. CDR1 is SGHRS and CDR2 is YFSETQ in the germline V gene. The trim removed 2 bases at V and 7 bases at J, leaving 7 bases unmatched. CDR3 sequence (DNA): TGCGCCAGCAGCTTAGGGGTAGCGGGAGAGAATGAGCAGTTCTTC. Amino acid sequence: CASSLGVAGENEQFF.

This clonotype was seen a few times. The CDR3 sequence is CASSQDQGEDTQYF. DNA for the CDR3: TGCGCCAGCAGCCAAGATCAGGGGGAAGATACGCAGTATTTT. V usage is TRBV4-1 and J usage is TRBJ2-3; 7 bases map to TRBD1. Germline V gene sequence: CDR1 MGHRA, CDR2 YSYEKL. The trim removed 0 bases at V and 5 bases at J, leaving 2 bases unmatched. The CDR3 loop spans 14 amino acids.